The clone carrying this T cell receptor (beta chain) was found a few times. Preparation of the TCRbeta library used unique molecular identifiers. Using its own MiXCR run on the PCR reads, TCRdb lists one record per CDR3 protein. Among about 270,000 distinct CDR3 sequences listed, 9.9% were seen once. This sample was taken from a study of T-cell reconstitution after alpha-beta-depleted transplantation in children. Trimming removed 4 bases from V and 3 bases from J; junction bases left unmatched: 2. Germline V CDR1 and CDR2: SQVTM, ANQGSEA. There are 12 residues in the CDR3. The starting material was PBMCs from the stem cell graft donor, obtained from the stem cell graft. The TCR originated in a human donor who donated a stem cell graft to a child with SCID. The chain has TRBV29-1 and TRBJ1-2, with 7 bases identical to TRBD1. CDR3 bases: TGCAGCGTTGCCCAGGGGGACTATGGCTACACCTTC. Translating gives CSVAQGDYGYTF.